The source of this T cell receptor (beta chain) is a study of shared clonotypes between healthy human individuals (dated by TCRdb to 2018 to 2021). Looking at the study overall: The cohort comprised two women and a few men aged 18 to 49 years. Different laboratories and diverse techniques were used to prepare libraries and sequence TCR repertoires, to increase sequencing depth and limit assay-specific biases. Each donor's leukapheresis produced roughly between roughly 0.94 and 9.5 billion PBMCs. For each donor, three plates each were used for CD4 naive and CD4 memory, two plates were used for CD8 naive, and one plate was used for CD8 memory. The study deeply sequenced blood TCR repertoires of five healthy adults to estimate repertoire size and the extent of clonotype sharing between individuals.

Using the deep immunoSEQ assay, multiplex PCR amplified TCR CDR3 regions from genomic DNA. Extracted genomic DNA from each cell subset was spread evenly across all wells of several immunoSEQ 96-well plates, with each plate serving as a replicate. Each replicate PCR for sorted subsets received approximately 200 ng genomic DNA, equal to tens of thousands of T cell genomes. Purified libraries were measured with a Qubit 3.0 fluorometer, size-checked on a Bioanalyzer 2100, and measured again with the KAPA Library Quantification kit. A separate single-read 150-cycle Illumina NextSeq 550 flow cell was used to sequence each immunoSEQ 96-well plate. In the authors' own workflow: Because the immunoSEQ output included only junctional sequences and no quality scores, the filtering could not be the same as the filtering used for full-length reads. Sequences were annotated with PyIR, a Python wrapper for IgBLAST v1.9, and V/J genes and CDR3 were assigned using IMGT germline references. Reads with weak V/J assignments (E-value above 1e-6), missing CDR3, stop codons, out-of-frame junctions, or ambiguous translated residues were removed. V3J clonotypes were defined as sequences sharing the same inferred V gene, J gene, and CDR3 amino acid sequence. The percentage overlap between two repertoires was calculated by dividing the number of shared unique clonotypes by the size of the smaller repertoire. RTK rarefaction, the Chao1 estimator, and Recon v2.1 estimates of unobserved clonotypes were used to assess repertoire richness. Generation probabilities for all TCRbeta clonotypes obtained by the gDNA method from a handful of donors were computed using OLGA. Sourced from immuneACCESS, this table was stored by TCRdb with only in-frame sequences that have V and J called. A share of the clones is absent; for the studies checked, an unresolved V gene accounts for under half, and the remainder has no known explanation. V and J calls and clone size are given by that table; D and trimming were obtained from the DNA. The sample profile shows millions of clones; around nine tenths of them were found once. The ten top clones hold around 0.15% of the sample.

To note about this clone: Its antigen remains unidentified. Within one base of it there is no much larger clone, and no base qualities were kept.

Study-level results and caveats: Naive subsets generally had larger estimated clonotype richness than memory subsets did. Pairwise subsampling led to the expectation that sequencing depth would affect the degree of clonotype sharing among donors. The genetic and exposure-history diversity represented was limited by the small number of donors. Sampling was restricted to blood, and TCR repertoires in tissue are likely to differ from TCR repertoires in blood. Incomplete sequencing was indicated by rarefaction of sorted-subset datasets, despite the large sequencing depth. Compared with non-shared clonotypes, clonotypes shared by all four sorted-subset donors had higher generation probabilities. Sharing across a few donors was observed for 5% to 6.5% of naive CD4, under 4% of naive CD8, over 2% of memory CD4, and about 0.4% of memory CD8 clonotypes.

Donors were healthy HIV-negative adults with no recently reported acute infections or vaccinations. Every donor was a Caucasian adult residing in Nashville, Tennessee, USA. CD4+ T cells were enriched by magnetic negative selection, after which naive cells were positively selected on CD45RA and the negative fraction was taken as the memory subset. Blood was obtained by leukapheresis, after which PBMCs were separated by Ficoll-Histopaque density gradient centrifugation and cryopreserved in liquid nitrogen vapor phase. Analytical flow cytometry was used to check the purity and quantity of each magnetically sorted T cell population. Each sorted fraction had its genomic DNA isolated and then quantified by UV absorbance on a Nanodrop 2000c. Trimming costs V 2 bases and J 5 bases, and their ends lie 13 bases apart. The CDR3 numbers 14 residues from cysteine through phenylalanine. Left in the record is the CDR3 DNA by itself, 42 bases read in frame from the first base. As encoded in the germline V gene, CDR1 is MNHEY while CDR2 is SVGAGI.

Input material: naive CD4+ T cells sorted from blood. Reading the label with the study, this specimen's cell subset or site is: CD45RA+ positively selected. This clonotype was obtained from a man aged 18 to 35 in good health. The chain employs TRBV6-5 and TRBJ2-7; the D region possibly corresponds to TRBD2 (6 bases align). The DNA reads as follows: TGTGCCAGCAGTTACCGGCGGGGTCGCCACGAGCAGTACTTC. This gives the protein CASSYRRGRHEQYF.